These 25 T cell receptor beta chains were all obtained from the same sample, sequenced in a study of T cells in localized non-small cell lung cancer. Assay: immunoSEQ multiplex PCR; the TCRdb copy retains only in-frame clones and omits some. The sample yields over 10,000 clones, around four fifths seen once. The material was peripheral blood, obtained before any cancer treatment. The source of these receptors is a male donor aged 60 or older with stage I lung adenocarcinoma.

The sample holds one count of this clone. The chain has TRBV28 and TRBJ2-7; D might be TRBD1 (6 bases). This CDR3 spans 15 amino acids. In germline, CDR1 is MDHEN, CDR2 SYDVKM. With 3 bases removed from V and 4 bases from J, the gap between germline ends came to 16 bases. CDR3 sequence: CASSFPQTGKYEQYF. The CDR3 DNA follows: TGTGCCAGCAGTTTTCCACAAACAGGGAAGTACGAGCAGTACTTC. The full variable domain, its missing parts supplied by reference TRBV28 and TRBJ2-7, is DVKVTQSSRYLVKRTGEKVFLECVQDMDHENMFWYRQDPGLGLRLIYFSYDVKMKEKGDIPEGYSVSREKKERFSLILESASTNQTSMYLCASSFPQTGKYEQYFGPGTRLTVT.

This chain uses TRBV7-9 with TRBJ2-1; D may be TRBD2 (6 bases). Deletions cut 2 bases from V and 8 bases from J, with 16 bases between. Germline V gene data show CDR1 as SEHNR and CDR2 as FQNEAQ (reference sequence). This CDR3 is built from 15 residues. The CDR3 DNA reads as TGTGCCAGCAGCTTATTGGCTAGCGAGTTGGATGAGCAGTTCTTC. It is translated as CASSLLASELDEQFF. The full variable domain, with the rest looked up from reference TRBV7-9 and TRBJ2-1, is DTGVSQNPRHKITKRGQNVTFRCDPISEHNRLYWYRQTLGQGPEFLTYFQNEAQLEKSRLLSDRFSAERPKGSFSTLEIQRTEQGDSAMYLCASSLLASELDEQFFGPGTRLTVL.

The rearrangement links TRBV28 to TRBJ1-3; the D is unclear. Germline V lookup: CDR1 MDHEN, CDR2 SYDVKM. Trimming removed 7 bases from V and 0 bases from J, with 13 bases in between. The CDR3 has 15 amino acids. The CDR3 DNA reads TGTGCCAGCATCCCGGGCGGAGTCTCTGGAAACACCATATATTTT. Residues: CASIPGGVSGNTIYF.

This chain links TRBV6-6 with TRBJ2-3, with D maybe TRBD2 (7 bases). The CDR3 totals 14 residues. V was trimmed by 8 bases and J by 3 bases, leaving 15 bases between them. The germline V gene has CDR1 MNHNY and CDR2 SVGAGI (reference sequence). The CDR3 nucleotides read TGTGCCAGCCAGGGAGGGGGGTGGACAGATACGCAGTATTTT. This sequence encodes CASQGGGWTDTQYF.

The gene calls are TRBV5-6 and TRBJ2-1; 9 bases agree with TRBD2. Germline lookup yields CDR1 SGHDT and CDR2 YYEEEE. V lost 4 bases, J lost 8 bases, and 10 bases stayed unmatched. The CDR3 has 15 amino acids. The CDR3 DNA reads as TGTGCCAGCAGCAGCCCCGGACTAGCGTATGATGAGCAGTTCTTC. As protein: CASSSPGLAYDEQFF.

This rearrangement joins TRBV29-1 to TRBJ2-7; no clear D. Trimming removed 4 bases at V and 2 bases at J, with 9 bases between. The CDR3 extends over 12 amino acids. The germline gives CDR1 SQVTM, CDR2 ANQGSEA. The CDR3 sequence: CSVALSTYEQYF. The CDR3 region has the DNA TGCAGCGTTGCCCTCAGCACCTACGAGCAGTACTTC.

CDR3 DNA sequence: TGTGCCAGCAGCTTAGATGCCAGGGGGAAGGGAAAACTGTTTTTT. Amino acid sequence: CASSLDARGKGKLFF. This rearrangement joins TRBV11-2 to TRBJ1-4; 7 bases match TRBD1. The CDR3 totals 15 residues. The V gene end was trimmed by 0 bases and the J gene end by 10 bases; junction bases not matched to a gene: 8. The germline gives CDR1 SGHAT, CDR2 FQNNGV.

This clone occurred a few times. This sequence joins TRBV25-1 and TRBJ2-1; 10 nucleotides align to TRBD2. Germline CDR1 reads MGHDK; CDR2 reads SYGVNS. Germline trimming cut 8 bases from V and 4 bases from J; bases unmatched to any gene: 8. The CDR3 runs 15 residues. CDR3 loop: CASPQVAGGYNEQFF. CDR3 sequence (DNA): TGTGCCAGCCCCCAGGTAGCGGGAGGATACAATGAGCAGTTCTTC.

This chain joins TRBV27 and TRBJ1-3; D not resolved. The V gene lost 7 bases and the J gene lost 0 bases, with 16 bases spanning the gap. Germline assignment: CDR1 MNHEY and CDR2 SMNVEV (reference sequence). CDR3 length: 16 residues. CDR3 sequence reads: CASTSLTIDSGNTIYF. The CDR3 DNA reads as TGTGCCAGCACCTCGCTGACAATTGACTCTGGAAACACCATATATTTT.

The chain couples TRBV27 to TRBJ2-1; 11 nucleotides line up with TRBD2. The germline V gene has CDR1 MNHEY and CDR2 SMNVEV (reference sequence). J was trimmed by 7 bases and V by 4 bases; bases with no gene match: 9. CDR3 length equals 16 residues. The CDR3 nucleotides are TGTGCCAGCAGTTCCCGGCGACTAGCGGGGAGGAATGAGCAGTTCTTC. This gives the protein CASSSRRLAGRNEQFF.

This chain uses TRBV6-6 with TRBJ1-4; D gene ambiguous. Germline values: CDR1 MNHNY, CDR2 SVGAGI (reference sequence). The CDR3 sequence is 16 residues long. V was trimmed by 8 bases and J by 8 bases, leaving 24 bases between them. The CDR3 DNA follows: TGTGCCAGCCTTAAAAATCCCCGTGGGGTTGGGGAAAAACTGTTTTTT. Translation gives CASLKNPRGVGEKLFF.

This chain uses TRBV6-1 with TRBJ1-1, with 7 bases fitting TRBD1. The CDR3 extends over 12 amino acids. Germline trimming cut 8 bases from V and 5 bases from J; bases unmatched to any gene: 5. Germline CDR1 is MNHNS and CDR2 is SASEGT. The CDR3 sequence is CASDRAGTEAFF. The CDR3 region has the DNA TGTGCCAGCGACAGGGCAGGAACTGAAGCTTTCTTT.

About this clone itself: At one end, the junction sequence differs from germline, possibly due to a read error. This chain links TRBV6-1 with TRBJ1-2; no firm D call. The germline V gene encodes CDR1 MNHNS and CDR2 SASEGT. The CDR3 runs to 13 residues. CDR3 coding DNA: TGTTCCAGCAGTGACGGTGCGCTTTATGGCTACACCTTC. This encodes CSSSDGALYGYTF.

The chain has TRBV18 and TRBJ2-6; D gene unclear. V was cut by 3 bases and J by 4 bases, with 13 bases left in between. This CDR3 is built from 16 residues. Germline V gene sequence: CDR1 KGHSH, CDR2 LQKENI. CDR3 in amino acids: CASSPLGFSGANVLTF. Here the CDR3 DNA reads TGTGCCAGCTCACCCCTCGGTTTCTCCGGGGCCAACGTCCTGACTTTC. Using reference TRBV18 and TRBJ2-6 for the parts outside the CDR3, the full variable domain is NAGVMQNPRHLVRRRGQEARLRCSPMKGHSHVYWYRQLPEEGLKFMVYLQKENIIDESGMPKERFSAEFPKEGPSILRIQQVVRGDSAAYFCASSPLGFSGANVLTFGAGSRLTVL.

The chain couples TRBV7-9 to TRBJ1-4; no reliable D call. The CDR3 extends over 13 amino acids. Looked up from germline, CDR1 is SEHNR and CDR2 is FQNEAQ (reference sequence). V was clipped by 5 bases and J by 8 bases, with 12 bases between them. The CDR3 DNA follows: TGTGCCAGCAGCAATACCCCCAGGGAAAAACTGTTTTTT. Protein: CASSNTPREKLFF.

The J gene is TRBJ2-1, the V gene TRBV7-2; no definite D call. CDR3 size: 14 residues. V lost 3 bases and J 1 base, leaving 7 bases between the germline ends. Germline assignment: CDR1 SGHTA and CDR2 FQGNSA. The CDR3 is CASSFESSYNEQFF. CDR3 sequence (DNA): TGTGCCAGCAGCTTTGAATCTTCCTACAATGAGCAGTTCTTC.

The V and J genes are TRBV5-1 and TRBJ1-1; D unclear. Germline V lookup: CDR1 SGHRS, CDR2 YFSETQ. V dropped 4 bases and J dropped 4 bases, with 14 bases sitting between them. The CDR3 covers 14 residues. The CDR3 protein is CASSIRGSPTEAFF. Here the CDR3 DNA reads TGCGCCAGCAGCATCAGAGGTTCCCCCACTGAAGCTTTCTTT.

This clone was found a few times. The rearrangement links TRBV10-3 to TRBJ1-5, with D possibly matching TRBD1 (5 bases). The CDR3 runs to 13 residues. Germline V gene sequence: CDR1 ENHRY, CDR2 SYGVKD. The V gene lost 8 bases and the J gene lost 0 bases, with 8 bases spanning the gap. In DNA form, the CDR3 reads TGTGCCATCGGGACCGATAGCAATCAGCCCCAGCATTTT. Its translation is CAIGTDSNQPQHF.

The table lists this clone with a count of one. This chain uses TRBV5-1 with TRBJ2-2; unclear D gene. Trimming stripped 3 bases from V and 9 bases from J, with 15 bases between. CDR3 length: 14 residues. Germline loops: CDR1 SGHRS, CDR2 YFSETQ. The CDR3 DNA reads as TGCGCCAGCAGCTGGACCGGGCCAGAAAGGGAGCTGTTTTTT. This translates into CASSWTGPERELFF.

V usage is TRBV5-5 and J usage is TRBJ1-2; D is perhaps TRBD1 (5 bases). The CDR3 runs 16 residues. Deletions cut 0 bases from V and 0 bases from J, with 12 bases between. Germline CDR1 and CDR2: SGHKS and YYEKEE (reference sequence). The CDR3 loop is CASSLEGTPTNYGYTF. In DNA form, the CDR3 reads TGTGCCAGCAGCTTGGAGGGGACGCCGACTAACTATGGCTACACCTTC.

V usage is TRBV5-4 and J usage is TRBJ2-3; D possibly uses TRBD1 or TRBD2 (5 bases each). The CDR3 has 13 residues. Between the trimmed V and J ends, which lost 4 bases and 6 bases, there was a span of 12 bases. Germline V CDR1 and CDR2: SGHNT, YYREEE (reference sequence). CDR3 in amino acids: CASSKPGSDTQYF. Here the CDR3 DNA reads TGTGCCAGCAGCAAACCAGGGAGCGATACGCAGTATTTT.

The V and J genes are TRBV28 and TRBJ1-2; 11 bases fit TRBD1. Losses at the gene ends were 5 bases for V and 4 bases for J; bases not matched to a gene: 12. Germline loops: CDR1 MDHEN, CDR2 SYDVKM. The CDR3 length is 17 residues. The CDR3 region has the DNA TGTGCCAGCAGTCTGTCCGGGACAGGGGGACGAGGCTATGGCTACACCTTC. This codes for CASSLSGTGGRGYGYTF.

The genes are TRBV4-3 and TRBJ2-1; D unclear. Germline V gives CDR1 LGHNA, CDR2 YSLEER. The CDR3 runs to 15 residues. Trimming removed 1 base at V and 0 bases at J, with 7 bases between. The CDR3 nucleotides read TGCGCCAGCAGCCAAGCCCCTAGCTCCTACAATGAGCAGTTCTTC. Translation gives CASSQAPSSYNEQFF.

The chain combines TRBV7-2 with TRBJ1-6, with 9 bases fitting TRBD1. Germline V lookup: CDR1 SGHTA, CDR2 FQGNSA. J was trimmed by 9 bases and V by 5 bases; bases with no gene match: 2. The CDR3 extends over 13 amino acids. CDR3 in DNA: TGTGCCAGCAGCCCGGACAGGGGTTCACCCCTCCACTTT. Translating it yields CASSPDRGSPLHF. Full variable domain (remainder filled in from reference TRBV7-2 and TRBJ1-6): GAGVSQSPSNKVTEKGKDVELRCDPISGHTALYWYRQSLGQGLEFLIYFQGNSAPDKSGLPSDRFSAERTGGSVSTLTIQRTQQEDSAVYLCASSPDRGSPLHFGNGTRLTVT.

The chain carries TRBV2 and TRBJ2-3, with 7 bases lining up with TRBD2. This CDR3 has 16 amino acids. V trimming: 4 bases; J trimming: 2 bases; junction bases outside the gene matches: 9. CDR1 is SNHLY and CDR2 is FYNNEI in the germline V gene. This CDR3 reads CASSVIAGGVTDTQYF. In DNA form, the CDR3 reads TGTGCCAGCAGTGTGATAGCGGGTGGAGTCACAGATACGCAGTATTTT. The whole variable domain, filled in from reference TRBV2 and TRBJ2-3, reads EPEVTQTPSHQVTQMGQEVILRCVPISNHLYFYWYRQILGQKVEFLVSFYNNEISEKSEIFDDQFSVERPDGSNFTLKIRSTKLEDSAMYFCASSVIAGGVTDTQYFGPGTRLTVL.